The T cell receptor beta chain under discussion was sequenced for a study of Ad26.COV2.S vaccination and SARS-CoV-2 variants. Study context: The donor was enrolled in the Ad26.COV2.S arm of the COV1001 trial. Donor got 5x10^10 or 1x10^11 viral particles of Ad26.COV2.S.

A note on this clone: Its antigen is not known.

Repertoires were generated with immunoSEQ multiplex PCR, while TCRdb's copy carries only in-frame clones and drops some. This sample has around 300,000 clones, with 85% to 90% found just once. This CDR3 is built from 15 residues. Germline V gives CDR1 SGHAT, CDR2 FQNNGV. Trimming took 5 bases from V and 4 from J, leaving 18 bases between them. Broader study findings: Similar non-spike TCR breadth was observed in recipients of vaccine and of placebo.

Described treatment: 15 to 20 received Ad26.COV2.S at low or high dose, single or two shots; roughly five received placebo; per-sample allocation not given. The samples were gathered on day 63 after the first injection of vaccine or placebo. The chain has TRBV11-2 and TRBJ2-7; maybe TRBD1 (5 bases). Sequences were derived from peripheral blood, sampled in a trial of Ad26.COV2.S vaccine versus placebo. This receptor was identified in a person between 18 and 65 years old who received the Ad26.COV2.S COVID-19 vaccine or a placebo. CDR3 in DNA: TGTGCCAGCAGCCGCGACAGTTATACTGGTTACGAGCAGTACTTC. This gives the protein CASSRDSYTGYEQYF.